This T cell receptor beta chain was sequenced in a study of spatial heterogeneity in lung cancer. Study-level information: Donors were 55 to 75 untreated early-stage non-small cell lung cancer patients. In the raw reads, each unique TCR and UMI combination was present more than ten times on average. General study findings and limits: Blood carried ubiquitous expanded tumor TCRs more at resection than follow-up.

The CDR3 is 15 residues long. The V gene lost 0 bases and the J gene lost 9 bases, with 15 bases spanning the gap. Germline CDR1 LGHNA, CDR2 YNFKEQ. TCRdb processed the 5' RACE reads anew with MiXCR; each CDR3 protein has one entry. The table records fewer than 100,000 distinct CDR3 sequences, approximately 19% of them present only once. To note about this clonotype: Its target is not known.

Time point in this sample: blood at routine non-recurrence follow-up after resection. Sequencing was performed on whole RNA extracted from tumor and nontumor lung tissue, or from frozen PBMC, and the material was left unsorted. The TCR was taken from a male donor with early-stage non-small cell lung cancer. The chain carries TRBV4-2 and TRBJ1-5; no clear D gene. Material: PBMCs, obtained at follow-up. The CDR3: CASSQELRLPGPQHF. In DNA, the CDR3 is TGTGCCAGCAGCCAAGAGCTACGACTGCCGGGGCCCCAGCATTTT.